The clone carrying this TCR beta chain was counted a single time. This sample is part of a study of Ad26.COV2.S vaccination and SARS-CoV-2 variants. About the study: Recipients of Ad26.COV2.S got it intramuscularly, once or twice 56 days apart.

The treatment here: some 20 received Ad26.COV2.S at low or high dose, single or two shots; a few received placebo; per-sample allocation not given. The samples were gathered on day 63 after the first injection of vaccine or placebo. The length of the CDR3 is 14 residues. Trimming left V 8 bases short and J 0 bases short, with 13 bases between. CDR1 and CDR2 (germline): MNHEY, SVGAGI. The assay was immunoSEQ multiplex PCR, and TCRdb's table has in-frame clones only and misses some. The sample lists about 350,000 clones; 86% were seen once. This sequence originates from a person between 18 and 60 years old who received the Ad26.COV2.S COVID-19 vaccine or a placebo. The chain links TRBV6-5 to TRBJ1-1, with D unclear. Sequencing used peripheral blood, obtained in a trial of Ad26.COV2.S vaccine versus placebo. This chain's CDR3 is CASVGAGMNTEAFF. The DNA for the CDR3 is TGTGCCAGCGTCGGTGCGGGGATGAACACTGAAGCTTTCTTT.